This record concerns one T cell receptor beta chain sequence. This CDR3 contains 12 residues. CDR1 SGHTA and CDR2 FQGNSA come from the germline V gene. V was clipped by 5 bases and J by 14 bases, with 18 bases between them. Original handling: Reference gene primers were amplified, and this amplification served to estimate nucleated cell counts. Assay: immunoSEQ multiplex PCR; the TCRdb copy retains only in-frame clones and omits some. The V and J calls and clone size come from that table; D and trimming were worked out from the DNA. This table has 80,000 to 95,000 clones, about 77% appearing once. This sample stems from a study of blood T cell repertoires in COVID-19. Study overall: COVID-19 samples collected from the United States, Italy and Spain covered acute and convalescent phases. T cells, B-cell-depleted T cells, or PBMCs provided the cDNA or gDNA that served as material.

The receptor's source is an elderly woman with acute or convalescent COVID-19. This chain joins TRBV7-2 and TRBJ2-5; D possibly corresponds to TRBD2 (6 bases). The sequenced material came from peripheral blood. CDR3 nucleotide sequence: TGTGCCAGCAGCCAGACACCGGGACTCTTCTACTTC. Protein sequence: CASSQTPGLFYF. Using reference TRBV7-2 and TRBJ2-5 for the parts outside the CDR3, the full variable domain is GAGVSQSPSNKVTEKGKDVELRCDPISGHTALYWYRQSLGQGLEFLIYFQGNSAPDKSGLPSDRFSAERTGGSVSTLTIQRTQQEDSAVYLCASSQTPGLFYFGPGTRLLVL.